This T cell receptor (beta chain) was documented in a study of long-term antiretroviral therapy in people with HIV. The CDR3 has 15 residues. The germline V gene has CDR1 LNHDA and CDR2 SQIVND (reference sequence). Trimming removed 3 bases at V and 3 bases at J, with 14 bases between. Survey-level immunoSEQ v3.0 assays were run. The table came from immunoSEQ multiplex PCR; TCRdb's copy has only in-frame clones and leaves some out. This table holds about 25,000 clones, approximately 86% found once. The J gene is TRBJ2-5, the V gene TRBV19, with D possibly matching TRBD1 (5 bases). The source material was unsorted PBMCs, sampled 1.2 years after starting antiretroviral therapy. The source of this sequence is a man in his forties or fifties with HIV. The CDR3 DNA is TGTGCCAGTAGTATCCGGATCTCGACAGAAGAGACCCAGTACTTC. Translated, it gives CASSIRISTEETQYF. The whole variable domain, remainder taken from reference TRBV19 and TRBJ2-5, is DGGITQSPKYLFRKEGQNVTLSCEQNLNHDAMYWYRQDPGQGLRLIYYSQIVNDFQKGDIAEGYSVSREKKESFPLTVTSAQKNPTAFYLCASSIRISTEETQYFGPGTRLLVL.